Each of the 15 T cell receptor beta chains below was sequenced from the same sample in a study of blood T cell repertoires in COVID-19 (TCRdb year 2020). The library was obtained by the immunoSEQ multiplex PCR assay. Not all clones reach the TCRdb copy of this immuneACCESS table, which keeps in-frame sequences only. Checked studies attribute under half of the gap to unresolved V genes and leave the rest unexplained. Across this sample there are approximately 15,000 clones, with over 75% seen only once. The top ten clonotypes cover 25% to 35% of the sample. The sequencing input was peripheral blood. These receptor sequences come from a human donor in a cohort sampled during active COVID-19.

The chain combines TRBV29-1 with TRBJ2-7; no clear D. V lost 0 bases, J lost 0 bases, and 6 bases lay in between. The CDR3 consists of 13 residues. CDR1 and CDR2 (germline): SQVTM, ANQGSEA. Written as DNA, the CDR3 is TGCAGCGTTGAAGATGATAGCTCCTACGAGCAGTACTTC. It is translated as CSVEDDSSYEQYF.

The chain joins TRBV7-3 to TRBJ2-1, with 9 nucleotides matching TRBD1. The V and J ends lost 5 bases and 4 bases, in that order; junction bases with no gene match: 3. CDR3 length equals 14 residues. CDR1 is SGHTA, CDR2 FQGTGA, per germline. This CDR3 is CASSTTGGYNEQFF. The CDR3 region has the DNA TGTGCCAGCAGCACGACAGGGGGGTACAATGAGCAGTTCTTC.

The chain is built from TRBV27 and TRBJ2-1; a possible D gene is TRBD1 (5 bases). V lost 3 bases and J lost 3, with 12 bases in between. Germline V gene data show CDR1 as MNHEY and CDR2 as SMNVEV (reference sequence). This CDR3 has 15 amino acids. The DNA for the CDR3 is TGTGCCAGCAGTTTTTGGGGCAGGGTCTACAATGAGCAGTTCTTC. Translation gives CASSFWGRVYNEQFF.

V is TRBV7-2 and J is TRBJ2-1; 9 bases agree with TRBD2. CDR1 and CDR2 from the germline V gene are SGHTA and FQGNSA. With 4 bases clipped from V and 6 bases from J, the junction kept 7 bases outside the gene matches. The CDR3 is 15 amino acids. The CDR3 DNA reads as TGTGCCAGCAGCTCCGTAGCGGGAGTACGCAATGAGCAGTTCTTC. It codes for CASSSVAGVRNEQFF.

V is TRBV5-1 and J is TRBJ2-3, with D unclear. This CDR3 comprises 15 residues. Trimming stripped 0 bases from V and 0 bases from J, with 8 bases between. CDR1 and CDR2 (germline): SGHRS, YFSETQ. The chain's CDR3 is CASSLDVPSTDTQYF. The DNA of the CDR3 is TGCGCCAGCAGCTTGGATGTCCCGAGCACAGATACGCAGTATTTT.

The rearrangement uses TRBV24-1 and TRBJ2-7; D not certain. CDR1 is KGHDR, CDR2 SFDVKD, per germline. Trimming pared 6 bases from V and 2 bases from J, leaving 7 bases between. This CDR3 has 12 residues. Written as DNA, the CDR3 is TGTGCCACCAGTCTGGGCCCCTACGAGCAGTACTTC. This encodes CATSLGPYEQYF.

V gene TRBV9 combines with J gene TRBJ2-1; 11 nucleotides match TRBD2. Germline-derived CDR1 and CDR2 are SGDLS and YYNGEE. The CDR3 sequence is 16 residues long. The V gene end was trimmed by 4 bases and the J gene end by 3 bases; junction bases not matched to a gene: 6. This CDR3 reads CASSPSGTSGYNEQFF. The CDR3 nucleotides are TGTGCCAGCAGCCCATCAGGGACTAGCGGCTACAATGAGCAGTTCTTC.

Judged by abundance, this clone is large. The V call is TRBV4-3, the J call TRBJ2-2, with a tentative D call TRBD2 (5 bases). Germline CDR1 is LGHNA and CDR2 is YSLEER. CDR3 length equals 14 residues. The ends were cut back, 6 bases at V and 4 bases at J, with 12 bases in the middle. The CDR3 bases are TGCGCCAGCAGAAATCCCCGGGGCACCGGGGAGCTGTTTTTT. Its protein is CASRNPRGTGELFF.

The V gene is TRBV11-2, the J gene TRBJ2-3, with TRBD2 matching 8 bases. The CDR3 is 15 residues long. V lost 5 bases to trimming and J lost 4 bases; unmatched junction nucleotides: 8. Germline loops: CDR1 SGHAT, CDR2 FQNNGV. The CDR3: CASSPGTSSADTQYF. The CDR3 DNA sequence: TGTGCCAGCAGCCCGGGGACTAGTTCGGCAGATACGCAGTATTTT.

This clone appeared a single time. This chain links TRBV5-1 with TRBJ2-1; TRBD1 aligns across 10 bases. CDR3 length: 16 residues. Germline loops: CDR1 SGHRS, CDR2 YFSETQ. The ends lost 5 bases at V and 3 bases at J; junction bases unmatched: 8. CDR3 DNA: TGCGCCAGCAGGGCGGGACAGGGGACGAACTACAATGAGCAGTTCTTC. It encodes CASRAGQGTNYNEQFF.

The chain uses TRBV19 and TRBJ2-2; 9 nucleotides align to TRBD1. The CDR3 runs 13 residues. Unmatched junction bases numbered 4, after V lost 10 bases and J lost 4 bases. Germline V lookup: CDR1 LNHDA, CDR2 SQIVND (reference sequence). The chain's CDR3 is CATTGGLTGELFF. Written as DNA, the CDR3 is TGTGCCACCACAGGGGGCCTCACCGGGGAGCTGTTTTTT.

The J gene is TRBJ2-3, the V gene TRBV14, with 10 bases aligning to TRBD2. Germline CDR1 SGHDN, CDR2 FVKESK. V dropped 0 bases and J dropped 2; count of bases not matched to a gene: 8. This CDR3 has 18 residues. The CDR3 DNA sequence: TGTGCCAGCAGCCAAGAACCTAGCGGGGGACTGATCACAGATACGCAGTATTTT. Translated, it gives CASSQEPSGGLITDTQYF.

The DNA of the CDR3 is TGTGCCAGCAGTCTTGCCCCTAGGGGGGAGACCCAGTACTTC. Protein sequence: CASSLAPRGETQYF. This rearrangement joins TRBV13 to TRBJ2-5, with D perhaps matching TRBD1 (6 bases). The CDR3 contains 14 residues. Looked up from germline, CDR1 is PRHDT and CDR2 is FYEKMQ (reference sequence). Trimming stripped 6 bases from V and 5 bases from J, with 16 bases between. The whole variable domain, remainder taken from reference TRBV13 and TRBJ2-5, is AAGVIQSPRHLIKEKRETATLKCYPIPRHDTVYWYQQGPGQDPQFLISFYEKMQSDKGSIPDRFSAQQFSDYHSELNMSSLELGDSALYFCASSLAPRGETQYFGPGTRLLVL.

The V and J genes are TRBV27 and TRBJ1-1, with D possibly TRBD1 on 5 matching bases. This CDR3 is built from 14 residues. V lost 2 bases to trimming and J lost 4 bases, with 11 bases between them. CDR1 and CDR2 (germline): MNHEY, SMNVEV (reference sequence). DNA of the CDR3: TGTGCCAGCAGTTTACTCTGGGGGGTCACTGAAGCTTTCTTT. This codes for CASSLLWGVTEAFF.

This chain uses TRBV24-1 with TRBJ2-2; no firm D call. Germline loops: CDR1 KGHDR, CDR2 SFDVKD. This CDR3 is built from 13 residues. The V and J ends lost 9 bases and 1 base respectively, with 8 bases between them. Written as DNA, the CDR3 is TGTGCCACCTCCCACTTGAACACCGGGGAGCTGTTTTTT. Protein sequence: CATSHLNTGELFF.